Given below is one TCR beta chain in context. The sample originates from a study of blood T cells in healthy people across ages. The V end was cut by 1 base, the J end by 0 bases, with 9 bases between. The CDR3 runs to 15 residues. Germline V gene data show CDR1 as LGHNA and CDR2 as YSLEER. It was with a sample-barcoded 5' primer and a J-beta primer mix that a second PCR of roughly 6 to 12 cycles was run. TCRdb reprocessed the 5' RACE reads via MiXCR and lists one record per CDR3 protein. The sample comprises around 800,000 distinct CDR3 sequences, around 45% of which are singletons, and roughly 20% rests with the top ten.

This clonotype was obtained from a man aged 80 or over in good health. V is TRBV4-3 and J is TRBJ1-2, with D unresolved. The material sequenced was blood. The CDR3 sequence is CASSQVGLPNYGYTF. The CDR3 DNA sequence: TGCGCCAGCAGCCAAGTGGGTTTGCCTAACTATGGCTACACCTTC.